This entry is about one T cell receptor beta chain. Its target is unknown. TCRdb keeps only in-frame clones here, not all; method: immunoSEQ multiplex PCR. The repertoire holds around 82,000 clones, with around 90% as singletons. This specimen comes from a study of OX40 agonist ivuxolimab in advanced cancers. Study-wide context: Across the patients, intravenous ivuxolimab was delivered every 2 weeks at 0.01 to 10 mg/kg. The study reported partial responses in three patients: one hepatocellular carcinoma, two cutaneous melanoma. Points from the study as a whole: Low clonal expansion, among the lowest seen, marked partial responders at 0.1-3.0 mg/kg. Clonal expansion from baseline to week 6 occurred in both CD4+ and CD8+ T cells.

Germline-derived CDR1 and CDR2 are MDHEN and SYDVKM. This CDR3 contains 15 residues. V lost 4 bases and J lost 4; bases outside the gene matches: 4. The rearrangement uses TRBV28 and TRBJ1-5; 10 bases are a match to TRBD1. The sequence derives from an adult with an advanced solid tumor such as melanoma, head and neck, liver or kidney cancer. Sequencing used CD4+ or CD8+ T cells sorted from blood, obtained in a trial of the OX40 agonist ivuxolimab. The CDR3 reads CASSSGTGVNQPQHF. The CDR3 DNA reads TGTGCCAGCAGTTCCGGGACAGGGGTGAATCAGCCCCAGCATTTT.